This passage covers 31 T cell receptor beta chains from one sample sequenced in a study of T cell repertoires in cytomegalovirus infection. TCRdb fed the reads into MiXCR, producing one record per CDR3 protein. Among hundreds of thousands of distinct CDR3 sequences listed, around 32% were seen once. For these receptors, no antigen is known. The sequences come from cultured PBMCs, collected from culture after CMV antigen stimulation. These receptor sequences come from a human donor in good health (CMV status not recorded). Some clones in this sample may be carry-over from other donors' samples.

The chain employs TRBV5-4 and TRBJ2-1; D ambiguous. Deletions cut 0 bases from V and 9 bases from J, with 13 bases between. In germline, CDR1 is SGHNT, CDR2 YYREEE (reference sequence). The CDR3 length is 14 residues. The CDR3 here is CASSLARPSGEQFF. In DNA, the CDR3 is TGTGCCAGCAGCTTGGCCCGGCCGTCGGGTGAGCAGTTCTTC.

This clonotype was detected only a few times. The V call is TRBV7-6, the J call TRBJ1-3; D remains unclear. The ends were cut back, 3 bases at V and 0 bases at J, with 9 bases in the middle. Germline CDR1 and CDR2: SGHVS and FNYEAQ. This CDR3 is built from 15 residues. In DNA form, the CDR3 reads TGTGCCAGCAGCTTTGGAAGGAGCTCTGGAAACACCATATATTTT. Translated: CASSFGRSSGNTIYF.

The rearrangement uses TRBV5-5 and TRBJ1-3; maybe TRBD1 (5 bases). The CDR3 sequence is 15 residues long. Trimming took off 4 bases at V and 2 bases at J, with 13 bases between the two ends. Looked up from germline, CDR1 is SGHKS and CDR2 is YYEKEE (reference sequence). This chain's CDR3 is CASSPGSRAGNTIYF. In DNA form, the CDR3 reads TGTGCCAGCAGCCCAGGGTCCAGGGCTGGAAACACCATATATTTT.

This clonotype was observed many times. V usage is TRBV7-2 and J usage is TRBJ2-1; D is perhaps TRBD2 (6 bases). Per germline, CDR1 SGHTA and CDR2 FQGNSA. Between the trimmed V and J ends, which lost 4 bases and 8 bases, there was a span of 21 bases. The CDR3 has 16 residues. This chain's CDR3 is CASSSEDPGDNDEQFF. The CDR3, as DNA: TGTGCCAGCAGCTCAGAGGACCCGGGGGATAATGATGAGCAGTTCTTC.

This sequence joins TRBV7-2 and TRBJ2-3; maybe TRBD2 (6 bases). The CDR3 consists of 14 residues. In germline, CDR1 is SGHTA, CDR2 FQGNSA. Trimming removed 6 bases at V and 3 bases at J, with 13 bases between. CDR3 in DNA: TGTGCCAGCAGGACGGGAGTAGCAACAGATACGCAGTATTTT. It yields the protein CASRTGVATDTQYF.

The CDR3 loop is CASGNPLAPSTDTQYF. In nucleotides, the CDR3 is TGTGCCAGCGGAAACCCACTAGCGCCTAGCACAGATACGCAGTATTTT. The genes are TRBV2 and TRBJ2-3; 7 positions match TRBD2. CDR1 is SNHLY and CDR2 is FYNNEI in the germline V gene. The trim removed 8 bases at V and 0 bases at J, leaving 11 bases unmatched. This CDR3 region has 16 residues.

The CDR3 DNA follows: TGTGCCAGCAGCTTAGGTAGGGGGCTGTACGAGCAGTACTTC. Encoded protein: CASSLGRGLYEQYF. The chain carries TRBV7-9 and TRBJ2-7, with 7 bases that match TRBD1. The V segment lost 1 base and the J segment 4 bases; nucleotides outside the gene matches: 4. The CDR3 sequence is 14 residues long. The germline gives CDR1 SEHNR, CDR2 FQNEAQ (reference sequence).

This rearrangement joins TRBV2 to TRBJ2-1; the match to TRBD2 covers 12 bases. Trimming at V came to 8 bases and at J to 8 bases, leaving 13 bases not matched to a gene. Germline assignment: CDR1 SNHLY and CDR2 FYNNEI. The CDR3 extends over 16 amino acids. CDR3 amino acids: CASRRLAGGLFYEQFF. The CDR3 coding sequence is TGTGCCAGCCGGAGGCTAGCGGGAGGGCTTTTTTATGAGCAGTTCTTC.

For the CDR3, the DNA is TGTGCCAGCAGCTTCGCCCCCTTGGAGCAGTACTTC. It yields the protein CASSFAPLEQYF. V and J are TRBV7-4 and TRBJ2-7; D gene uncertain. Per germline, CDR1 SGHVT and CDR2 SQSDAQ. Trimming removed 3 bases from V and 7 bases from J, with 10 bases in between. CDR3 length: 12 amino acids.

The chain carries TRBV20-1 and TRBJ2-7; the match to TRBD2 covers 8 bases. The CDR3 contains 16 residues. The V segment lost 1 base and the J segment 2 bases; nucleotides outside the gene matches: 10. Germline CDR1 and CDR2: DFQATT and SNEGSKA (reference sequence). The CDR3 DNA sequence: TGCAGTGCTAGAGGGCCCCTAGCGGGTACAACCTACGAGCAGTACTTC. Translated, it gives CSARGPLAGTTYEQYF.

This clonotype is a singleton in its sample. One end of the junction varies from germline; a read error may be responsible. The V call is TRBV6-6, the J call TRBJ2-7; 9 positions match TRBD2. The CDR3 is 18 residues long. The germline V gene has CDR1 MNHNY and CDR2 SVGAGI (reference sequence). The CDR3 DNA reads as TGTGCCAGCAGTCACTCCCCCCCCGGGAGGCGGGAGGGAGGCGAGCAGTACTTC. This translates into CASSHSPPGRREGGEQYF.

The gene calls are TRBV12-3 or TRBV12-4 and TRBJ1-6; D is possibly TRBD1 (5 bases). Deletions cut 2 bases from V and 6 bases from J, with 8 bases between. The CDR3 contains 14 residues. CDR3 loop: CASSLRDLNSPLHF. The CDR3 DNA is TGTGCCAGCAGTTTAAGGGACCTTAATTCACCCCTCCACTTT.

This clonotype was seen many times. The gene calls are TRBV7-2 and TRBJ1-1; maybe TRBD1 (6 bases). The CDR3 loop spans 15 amino acids. Deletions cut 1 base from V and 0 bases from J, with 9 bases between. The V gene's germline CDR1 is SGHTA and CDR2 FQGNSA. CDR3 sequence: CASSLVRTVNTEAFF. The CDR3, as DNA: TGTGCCAGCAGCTTAGTACGGACAGTGAACACTGAAGCTTTCTTT. Supplemented by reference TRBV7-2 and TRBJ1-1, the full variable domain reads GAGVSQSPSNKVTEKGKDVELRCDPISGHTALYWYRQSLGQGLEFLIYFQGNSAPDKSGLPSDRFSAERTGGSVSTLTIQRTQQEDSAVYLCASSLVRTVNTEAFFGQGTRLTVV.

This clonotype was picked up many times. The chain carries TRBV7-2 and TRBJ2-3; TRBD2 aligns across 7 bases. With V trimmed by 5 bases and J by 4 bases, 12 bases remained unmatched. The germline CDR1 and CDR2 sequences are SGHTA and FQGNSA. This CDR3 region has 16 residues. The CDR3 sequence: CASSPRLALRADTQYF. The CDR3 coding sequence is TGTGCCAGCAGCCCGCGACTAGCCCTGAGGGCAGATACGCAGTATTTT.

In its sample, this clonotype was seen a few times. The chain couples TRBV7-6 to TRBJ2-3; D ambiguous. Looked up from germline, CDR1 is SGHVS and CDR2 is FNYEAQ. The germline V and J ends were trimmed by 5 bases and 1 base, with 13 bases remaining between them. The length of the CDR3 is 15 residues. CDR3 nucleotide sequence: TGTGCCAGCAGCGTGACGATCTGGGGCACAGATACGCAGTATTTT. Translating it yields CASSVTIWGTDTQYF.

This clonotype came up many times. V usage is TRBV7-2 and J usage is TRBJ2-1; 9 bases are a match to TRBD2. V shed 3 bases and J 9 bases; nucleotides not matched to a gene: 9. The CDR3 sequence is 15 residues long. Germline CDR1 is SGHTA and CDR2 is FQGNSA. CDR3 coding DNA: TGTGCCAGCAGCTTTTGGCGGGGGGGCCAAACTGAGCAGTTCTTC. Translated: CASSFWRGGQTEQFF. Full variable domain (remainder filled in from reference TRBV7-2 and TRBJ2-1): GAGVSQSPSNKVTEKGKDVELRCDPISGHTALYWYRQSLGQGLEFLIYFQGNSAPDKSGLPSDRFSAERTGGSVSTLTIQRTQQEDSAVYLCASSFWRGGQTEQFFGPGTRLTVL.

This CDR3 is CASSPGRGGVTPTDTQYF. CDR3 coding DNA: TGTGCCAGCAGCCCAGGCCGGGGTGGGGTCACTCCCACAGATACGCAGTATTTT. The chain has TRBV7-8 and TRBJ2-3; D possibly corresponds to TRBD2 (5 bases). Germline V CDR1 and CDR2: SGHVS, FQNEAQ. The germline V and J ends were trimmed by 5 bases and 2 bases, with 23 bases remaining between them. The CDR3 totals 18 residues. Variable domain in full (rest from reference TRBV7-8 and TRBJ2-3): GAGVSQSPRYKVAKRGQDVALRCDPISGHVSLFWYQQALGQGPEFLTYFQNEAQLDKSGLPSDRFFAERPEGSVSTLKIQRTQQEDSAVYLCASSPGRGGVTPTDTQYFGPGTRLTVL.

Worth noting for this clonotype: Its ends do not fully match the called genes, so a read error is possible. The chain employs TRBV7-8 and TRBJ2-3; tentatively, D is TRBD2 (5 bases). This CDR3 region has 12 residues. The germline CDR1 and CDR2 sequences are SGHVS and FQNEAQ. This chain's CDR3 is CASSLGGYTQNF. The CDR3 DNA reads as TGTGCCAGCAGCTTAGGCGGGTATACGCAGAATTTT.

This clonotype was counted at least ten times. The gene calls are TRBV7-2 and TRBJ2-3, with TRBD2 identical over 9 bases. The CDR3 extends over 15 amino acids. Germline V gives CDR1 SGHTA, CDR2 FQGNSA. Germline trimming cut 4 bases from V and 6 bases from J; bases unmatched to any gene: 8. The CDR3 spells CASSSGGGLADTQYF. In nucleotides, the CDR3 is TGTGCCAGCAGCTCCGGGGGGGGACTAGCCGATACGCAGTATTTT.

To note about this clonotype: Sequence at one end of the junction differs from germline and may be a read error. The rearrangement uses TRBV7-6 and TRBJ1-4; tentatively, D is TRBD1 (5 bases). The CDR3 spans 16 residues. From germline, CDR1 is SGHVS and CDR2 FNYEAQ. CDR3 bases: TGTGCCAGCAGCTTGGCACCCGGGGCTACTAATGAAAACCTGTTTTTT. Protein sequence: CASSLAPGATNENLFF.

The rearrangement uses TRBV15 and TRBJ2-3; D ambiguous. The V end was cut by 0 bases, the J end by 2 bases, with 3 bases between. CDR3 length: 13 amino acids. CDR1 and CDR2 from the germline V gene are LNHNV and YYDKDF (reference sequence). CDR3 loop: CATSRDATDTQYF. In DNA, the CDR3 is TGTGCCACCAGCAGAGATGCCACAGATACGCAGTATTTT.

This clonotype was recorded at least ten times. V and J are TRBV7-2 and TRBJ1-5; D gene unclear. The CDR3 contains 13 residues. Per the germline V gene, CDR1 is SGHTA and CDR2 is FQGNSA. The V end was cut by 3 bases, the J end by 7 bases, with 10 bases between. CDR3 sequence reads: CASSLGRRQPQHF. The CDR3 DNA reads TGTGCCAGCAGCTTGGGGAGGAGACAGCCCCAGCATTTT.

The chain recombines TRBV6-8 with TRBJ1-5, with D maybe TRBD1 (6 bases). Per germline, CDR1 MNHGY and CDR2 SAAAGT. V lost 6 bases, J lost 2 bases, and 14 bases lay in between. The CDR3 covers 15 residues. The CDR3 DNA is TGTGCCAGCAGCCCCACAGGGTTAGGCAATCAGCCCCAGCATTTT. It translates to CASSPTGLGNQPQHF.

The chain is built from TRBV19 and TRBJ2-1, with 7 bases fitting TRBD2. J gave up 5 bases and V 7 bases, and 5 bases lay outside the gene matches. This CDR3 has 13 residues. Germline-derived CDR1 and CDR2 are LNHDA and SQIVND (reference sequence). CDR3 sequence reads: CASNKRGNNEQFF. The CDR3 DNA follows: TGTGCCAGTAACAAGCGGGGTAACAATGAGCAGTTCTTC.

J is TRBJ2-4 and V is TRBV28; D gene ambiguous. The CDR3 loop spans 16 amino acids. With 4 bases removed from V and 1 base from J, the gap between germline ends came to 14 bases. Germline V gene sequence: CDR1 MDHEN, CDR2 SYDVKM. The CDR3 DNA follows: TGTGCCAGCAGTTCGCCCCGAATGGGGGCCAAAAACATTCAGTACTTC. Its protein product is CASSSPRMGAKNIQYF.

In this sample, this clonotype turned up many times. This chain uses TRBV7-2 with TRBJ1-1; D possibly corresponds to TRBD1 (5 bases). CDR1 is SGHTA and CDR2 is FQGNSA in the germline V gene. Trimming pared 4 bases from V and 4 bases from J, leaving 13 bases between. The CDR3 is made up of 14 amino acids. Written as DNA, the CDR3 is TGTGCCAGCAGCTGGGTCGGGGGGGGCACTGAAGCTTTCTTT. Its translation is CASSWVGGGTEAFF.

This clonotype was seen only a few times. V gene TRBV7-9 combines with J gene TRBJ2-5; unclear D gene. The CDR3 extends over 15 amino acids. The ends were cut back, 5 bases at V and 1 base at J, with 14 bases in the middle. From germline, CDR1 is SEHNR and CDR2 FQNEAQ (reference sequence). DNA for the CDR3: TGTGCCAGCAGCCATTCAGGTACCCTCCAAGAGACCCAGTACTTC. It translates to CASSHSGTLQETQYF.

The V gene is TRBV4-3, the J gene TRBJ1-5; TRBD1 is a possible D gene (5 bases). Trimming took 0 bases from V and 4 from J, leaving 19 bases between them. The CDR3 consists of 18 residues. In germline, CDR1 is LGHNA, CDR2 YSLEER. The CDR3 reads CASSQDLRVGVRNQPQHF. CDR3 DNA: TGCGCCAGCAGCCAAGATTTGAGAGTAGGGGTGCGGAATCAGCCCCAGCATTTT.

This clonotype was recorded at least ten times. The rearrangement joins TRBV28 to TRBJ1-4; D is possibly TRBD1 (6 bases). CDR3 length equals 16 residues. Trimming cost V 7 bases and J 7 bases, with 22 bases left between them. From germline, CDR1 is MDHEN and CDR2 SYDVKM. The chain's CDR3 is CASNNQWYRDGEKLFF. For the CDR3, the DNA is TGTGCCAGCAACAACCAGTGGTACAGGGATGGTGAAAAACTGTTTTTT. Together with reference TRBV28 and TRBJ1-4, the CDR3 gives the full variable domain: DVKVTQSSRYLVKRTGEKVFLECVQDMDHENMFWYRQDPGLGLRLIYFSYDVKMKEKGDIPEGYSVSREKKERFSLILESASTNQTSMYLCASNNQWYRDGEKLFFGSGTQLSVL.

On this clonotype itself: At one end the junction does not follow the germline gene, possibly because of a read error. DNA for the CDR3: TGTGCCAGCAGCCAAGGGGCGACAGGGAATATGTTC. This sequence encodes CASSQGATGNMF. The genes are TRBV4-2 and TRBJ2-1; 7 nucleotides match TRBD1. This CDR3 contains 12 residues. Germline CDR1 reads LGHNA; CDR2 reads YNFKEQ.

This clonotype was picked up one time. The CDR3 DNA is TGCAGTGCACGTCGGACAGGGCGCACTGAAGCTTTCTTT. It translates to CSARRTGRTEAFF. The chain carries TRBV20-1 and TRBJ1-1, with 8 bases identical to TRBD1. The CDR3 runs to 13 residues. CDR1 and CDR2 from the germline V gene are DFQATT and SNEGSKA (reference sequence). Losses at the gene ends were 6 bases for V and 4 bases for J; bases not matched to a gene: 7.